These T cell receptor beta chains were read from a single sample in a study of Ad26.COV2.S vaccination and SARS-CoV-2 variants. The method was immunoSEQ multiplex PCR; TCRdb's version includes in-frame clones alone and lacks a portion of them. The sample holds about 680,000 clones, 89% seen once. Sequenced material: peripheral blood, taken in a trial of Ad26.COV2.S vaccine versus placebo. Receptors were obtained from a person aged 18-65 years who received the Ad26.COV2.S COVID-19 vaccine or a placebo. The CDR3 runs from the conserved cysteine through the conserved F or W. Fields, in order: clone size, D gene, V gene, J gene, CDR3 protein, CDR3 DNA. A D gene is named only where the DNA matches it firmly. Size tells how often a clone was seen (once, few, many) or the class of an expanded clone, and some rows leave it out.

clone size: NA; D gene: NA; V gene: TRBV5-1; J gene: TRBJ2-5; CDR3 protein: CASFQGGVQETQYF; CDR3 DNA: TGCGCCAGCTTCCAAGGCGGGGTACAGGAGACCCAGTACTTC
clone size: NA; D gene: NA; V gene: TRBV7-8; J gene: TRBJ2-2; CDR3 protein: CASSLGATGELFF; CDR3 DNA: TGTGCCAGCAGCTTAGGGGCTACCGGGGAGCTGTTTTTT
clone size: NA; D gene: TRBD1; V gene: TRBV6-5; J gene: TRBJ1-2; CDR3 protein: CASSYRQGYGYTF; CDR3 DNA: TGTGCCAGCAGCTACCGACAGGGCTATGGCTACACCTTC
clone size: NA; D gene: TRBD2; V gene: TRBV7-2; J gene: TRBJ2-1; CDR3 protein: CASSPNGGAGAGNEQFF; CDR3 DNA: TGTGCCAGCAGCCCCAACGGGGGAGCGGGAGCCGGCAATGAGCAGTTCTTC
clone size: NA; D gene: TRBD2; V gene: TRBV3-1/TRBV3-2; J gene: TRBJ2-7; CDR3 protein: CASSLSGGAYEQYF; CDR3 DNA: TGTGCCAGCAGCCTTAGCGGGGGGGCCTACGAGCAGTACTTC
clone size: NA; D gene: NA; V gene: TRBV9; J gene: TRBJ2-1; CDR3 protein: CASSAVASDEQFF; CDR3 DNA: TGTGCCAGCAGCGCAGTAGCGAGCGATGAGCAGTTCTTC
clone size: NA; D gene: NA; V gene: TRBV7-6; J gene: TRBJ2-7; CDR3 protein: CASSSTGYEQYF; CDR3 DNA: TGTGCCAGCAGCTCCACAGGGTACGAGCAGTACTTC
clone size: NA; D gene: TRBD1; V gene: TRBV15; J gene: TRBJ2-5; CDR3 protein: CATSSVATGVSQETQYF; CDR3 DNA: TGTGCCACCAGCTCGGTTGCCACAGGGGTGAGCCAAGAGACCCAGTACTTC
clone size: NA; D gene: TRBD1; V gene: TRBV29-1; J gene: TRBJ2-1; CDR3 protein: CSVGFRDRAIYEQFF; CDR3 DNA: TGCAGCGTAGGGTTCCGGGACAGGGCTATATATGAGCAGTTCTTC
clone size: few; D gene: TRBD1; V gene: TRBV6-2/TRBV6-3; J gene: TRBJ2-1; CDR3 protein: CASTPTRQGAEQFF; CDR3 DNA: TGTGCCAGCACCCCCACTCGACAGGGGGCTGAGCAGTTCTTC
clone size: NA; D gene: NA; V gene: TRBV19; J gene: TRBJ1-5; CDR3 protein: CASSIPGRVLPLDQPQHF; CDR3 DNA: TGTGCCAGTAGTATACCAGGGCGGGTCCTCCCACTCGATCAGCCCCAGCATTTT
clone size: NA; D gene: NA; V gene: TRBV20-1; J gene: TRBJ2-1; CDR3 protein: CSASSGDPYNEQFF; CDR3 DNA: TGCAGTGCTAGTTCGGGGGACCCCTACAATGAGCAGTTCTTC
clone size: NA; D gene: NA; V gene: TRBV3-1/TRBV3-2; J gene: TRBJ2-7; CDR3 protein: CASSQDQTGTSYEQYF; CDR3 DNA: TGTGCCAGCAGCCAAGATCAAACAGGGACTTCCTACGAGCAGTACTTC
clone size: NA; D gene: NA; V gene: TRBV6-1; J gene: TRBJ2-5; CDR3 protein: CASTRTGGVETQYF; CDR3 DNA: TGTGCCAGCACCCGGACTGGGGGAGTTGAGACCCAGTACTTC
clone size: NA; D gene: NA; V gene: TRBV30; J gene: TRBJ1-1; CDR3 protein: CAWSLQVNTEAFF; CDR3 DNA: TGTGCCTGGAGTTTGCAAGTAAACACTGAAGCTTTCTTT
clone size: NA; D gene: TRBD1; V gene: TRBV5-1; J gene: TRBJ1-1; CDR3 protein: CASSLQGARTEAFF; CDR3 DNA: TGCGCCAGCAGCTTACAGGGGGCTCGGACTGAAGCTTTCTTT
clone size: NA; D gene: NA; V gene: TRBV3-1/TRBV3-2; J gene: TRBJ2-3; CDR3 protein: CASSLSLDTQYF; CDR3 DNA: TGTGCCAGCAGCCTTAGCCTGGATACGCAGTATTTT
clone size: NA; D gene: NA; V gene: TRBV25-1; J gene: TRBJ2-5; CDR3 protein: CASSVGGWETQYF; CDR3 DNA: TGTGCCAGCAGTGTCGGCGGCTGGGAGACCCAGTACTTC
clone size: NA; D gene: NA; V gene: TRBV7-2; J gene: TRBJ1-1; CDR3 protein: CASSPTMGFEAFF; CDR3 DNA: TGTGCCAGCAGCCCGACGATGGGATTTGAAGCTTTCTTT
clone size: NA; D gene: TRBD1; V gene: TRBV30; J gene: TRBJ1-4; CDR3 protein: CAWSTPGGGREKLFF; CDR3 DNA: TGTGCCTGGAGTACCCCAGGGGGCGGACGCGAAAAACTGTTTTTT
clone size: once; D gene: NA; V gene: TRBV3-1/TRBV3-2; J gene: TRBJ2-1; CDR3 protein: CASSPRQYNEQFF; CDR3 DNA: TGTGCCAGCAGCCCCCGACAGTACAATGAGCAGTTCTTC
clone size: NA; D gene: NA; V gene: TRBV15; J gene: TRBJ1-5; CDR3 protein: CATSRDWDLRNQPQHF; CDR3 DNA: TGTGCCACCAGCAGAGATTGGGACCTGCGCAATCAGCCCCAGCATTTT
clone size: once; D gene: NA; V gene: TRBV24-1; J gene: TRBJ2-5; CDR3 protein: CATSNAEGTGQETQYF; CDR3 DNA: TGTGCCACCAGTAACGCGGAGGGAACCGGCCAAGAGACCCAGTACTTC